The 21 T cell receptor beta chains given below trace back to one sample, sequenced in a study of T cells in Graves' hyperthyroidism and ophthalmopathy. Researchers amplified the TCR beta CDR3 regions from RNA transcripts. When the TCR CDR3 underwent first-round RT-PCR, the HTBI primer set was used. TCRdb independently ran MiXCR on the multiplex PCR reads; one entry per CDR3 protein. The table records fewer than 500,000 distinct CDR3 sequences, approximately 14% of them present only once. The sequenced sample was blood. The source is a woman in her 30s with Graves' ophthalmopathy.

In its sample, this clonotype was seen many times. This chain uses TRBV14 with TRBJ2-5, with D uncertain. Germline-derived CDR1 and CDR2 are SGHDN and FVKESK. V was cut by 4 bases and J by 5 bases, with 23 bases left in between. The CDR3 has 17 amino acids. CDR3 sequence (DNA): TGTGCCAGCAGCCCCCTCCCAAGGTCACCGGCTCCCGAGACCCAGTACTTC. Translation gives CASSPLPRSPAPETQYF.

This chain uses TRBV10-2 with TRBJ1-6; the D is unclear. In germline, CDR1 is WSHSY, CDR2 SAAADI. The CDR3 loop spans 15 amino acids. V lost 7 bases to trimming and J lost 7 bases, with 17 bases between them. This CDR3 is CASTKGNWENSPLHF. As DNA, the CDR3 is TGCGCCAGCACGAAAGGAAATTGGGAGAATTCACCCCTCCACTTT.

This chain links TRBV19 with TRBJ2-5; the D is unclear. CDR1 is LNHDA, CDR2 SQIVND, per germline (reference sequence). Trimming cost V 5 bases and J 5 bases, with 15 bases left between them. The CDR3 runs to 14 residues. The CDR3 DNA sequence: TGTGCCAGTAGTCGATTGGCCAGAAGCGAGACCCAGTACTTC. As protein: CASSRLARSETQYF.

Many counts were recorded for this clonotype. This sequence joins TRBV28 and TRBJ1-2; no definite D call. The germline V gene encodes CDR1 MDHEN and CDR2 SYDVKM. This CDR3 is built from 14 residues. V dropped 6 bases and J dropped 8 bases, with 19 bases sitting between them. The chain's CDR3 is CASSLSDGIRGYTF. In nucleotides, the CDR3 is TGTGCCAGCAGCCTCTCCGACGGGATCCGCGGCTACACCTTC.

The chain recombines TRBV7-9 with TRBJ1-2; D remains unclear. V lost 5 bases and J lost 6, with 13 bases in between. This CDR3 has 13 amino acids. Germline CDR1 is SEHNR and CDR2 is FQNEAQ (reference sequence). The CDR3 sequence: CASSRYTTDGYTF. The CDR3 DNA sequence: TGTGCCAGCAGCCGGTATACCACCGATGGCTACACCTTC.

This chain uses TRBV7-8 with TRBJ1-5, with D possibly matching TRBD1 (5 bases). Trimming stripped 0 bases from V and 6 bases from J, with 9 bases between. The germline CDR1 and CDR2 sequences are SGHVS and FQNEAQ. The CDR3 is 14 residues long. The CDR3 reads CASSLATGGQPQHF. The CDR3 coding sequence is TGTGCCAGCAGCTTAGCTACCGGGGGTCAGCCCCAGCATTTT. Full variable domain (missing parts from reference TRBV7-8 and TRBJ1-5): GAGVSQSPRYKVAKRGQDVALRCDPISGHVSLFWYQQALGQGPEFLTYFQNEAQLDKSGLPSDRFFAERPEGSVSTLKIQRTQQEDSAVYLCASSLATGGQPQHFGDGTRLSIL.

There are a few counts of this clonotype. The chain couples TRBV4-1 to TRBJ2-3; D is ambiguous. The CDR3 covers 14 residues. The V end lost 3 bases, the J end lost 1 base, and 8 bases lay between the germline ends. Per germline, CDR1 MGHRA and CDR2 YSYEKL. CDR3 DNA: TGCGCCAGCAGCCAGTGGGTTGGCACAGATACGCAGTATTTT. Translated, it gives CASSQWVGTDTQYF.

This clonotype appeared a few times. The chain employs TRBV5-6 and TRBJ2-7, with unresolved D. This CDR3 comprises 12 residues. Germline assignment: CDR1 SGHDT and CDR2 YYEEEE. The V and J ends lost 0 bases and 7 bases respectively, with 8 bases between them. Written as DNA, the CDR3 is TGTGCCAGCAGCTTGGGGATACAGGAGCAGTACTTC. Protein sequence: CASSLGIQEQYF.

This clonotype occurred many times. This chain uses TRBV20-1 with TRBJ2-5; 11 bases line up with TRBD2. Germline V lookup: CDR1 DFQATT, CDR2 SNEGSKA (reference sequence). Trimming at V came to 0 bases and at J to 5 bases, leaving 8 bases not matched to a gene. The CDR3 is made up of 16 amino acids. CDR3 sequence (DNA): TGCAGTGCTAGAGATGTAGCGGGGGGGAATTTGGAGACCCAGTACTTC. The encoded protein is CSARDVAGGNLETQYF.

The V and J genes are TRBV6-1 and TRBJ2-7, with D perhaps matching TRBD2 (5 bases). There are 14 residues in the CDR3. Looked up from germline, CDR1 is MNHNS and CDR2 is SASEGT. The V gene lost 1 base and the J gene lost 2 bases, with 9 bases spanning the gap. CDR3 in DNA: TGTGCCAGCAGTGAAGTCGAGGGCCCCTACGAGCAGTACTTC. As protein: CASSEVEGPYEQYF.

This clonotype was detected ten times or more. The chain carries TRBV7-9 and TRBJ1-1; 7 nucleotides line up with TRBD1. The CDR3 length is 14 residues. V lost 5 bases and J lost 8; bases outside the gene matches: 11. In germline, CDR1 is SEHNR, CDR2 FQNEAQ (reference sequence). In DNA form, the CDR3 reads TGTGCCAGCAGCATACGAGGGGACAGCACCGAAGCTTTCTTT. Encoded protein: CASSIRGDSTEAFF.

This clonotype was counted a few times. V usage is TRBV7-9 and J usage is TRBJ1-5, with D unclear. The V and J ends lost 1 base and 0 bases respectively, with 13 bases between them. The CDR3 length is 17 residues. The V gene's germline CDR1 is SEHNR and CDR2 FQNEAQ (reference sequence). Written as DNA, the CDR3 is TGTGCCAGCAGCTTAGTTACTACAGAAAATAGCAATCAGCCCCAGCATTTT. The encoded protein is CASSLVTTENSNQPQHF.

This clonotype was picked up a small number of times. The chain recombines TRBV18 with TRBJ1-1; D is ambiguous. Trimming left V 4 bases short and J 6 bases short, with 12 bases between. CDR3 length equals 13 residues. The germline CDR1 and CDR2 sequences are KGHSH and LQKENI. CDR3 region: CASSRNDKSEAFF. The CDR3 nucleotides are TGTGCCAGCTCACGAAACGACAAGTCTGAAGCTTTCTTT. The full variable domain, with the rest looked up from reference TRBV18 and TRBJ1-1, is NAGVMQNPRHLVRRRGQEARLRCSPMKGHSHVYWYRQLPEEGLKFMVYLQKENIIDESGMPKERFSAEFPKEGPSILRIQQVVRGDSAAYFCASSRNDKSEAFFGQGTRLTVV.

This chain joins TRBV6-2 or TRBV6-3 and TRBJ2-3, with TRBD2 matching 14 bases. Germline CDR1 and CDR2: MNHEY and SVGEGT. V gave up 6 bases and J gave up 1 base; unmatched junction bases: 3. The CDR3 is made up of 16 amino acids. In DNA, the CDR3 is TGTGCCAGCAGCGTGACTAGCGGGGGGGGCACAGATACGCAGTATTTT. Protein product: CASSVTSGGGTDTQYF.

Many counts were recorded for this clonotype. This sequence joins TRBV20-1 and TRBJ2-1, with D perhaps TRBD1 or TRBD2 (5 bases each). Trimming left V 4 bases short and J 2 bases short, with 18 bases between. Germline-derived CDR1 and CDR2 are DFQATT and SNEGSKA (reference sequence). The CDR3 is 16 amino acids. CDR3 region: CSAKRFPGPTYNEQFF. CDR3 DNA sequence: TGCAGTGCTAAGAGATTCCCGGGACCGACCTACAATGAGCAGTTCTTC.

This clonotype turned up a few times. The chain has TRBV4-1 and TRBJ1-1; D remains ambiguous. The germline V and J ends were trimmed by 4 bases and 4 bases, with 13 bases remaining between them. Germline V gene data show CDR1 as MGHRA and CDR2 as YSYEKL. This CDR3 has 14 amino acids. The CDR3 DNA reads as TGCGCCAGCAGCCTTGCTAAACGGAGCACTGAAGCTTTCTTT. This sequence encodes CASSLAKRSTEAFF.

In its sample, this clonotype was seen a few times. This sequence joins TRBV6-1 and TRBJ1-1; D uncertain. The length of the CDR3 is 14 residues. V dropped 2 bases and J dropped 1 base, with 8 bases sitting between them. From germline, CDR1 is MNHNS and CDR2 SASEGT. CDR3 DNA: TGTGCCAGCAGTGAATACACAGAGAACACTGAAGCTTTCTTT. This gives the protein CASSEYTENTEAFF.

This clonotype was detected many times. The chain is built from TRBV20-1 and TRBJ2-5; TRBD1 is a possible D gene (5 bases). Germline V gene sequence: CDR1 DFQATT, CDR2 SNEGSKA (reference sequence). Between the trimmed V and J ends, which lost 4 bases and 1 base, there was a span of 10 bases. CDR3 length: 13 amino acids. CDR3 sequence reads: CSATTDVQETQYF. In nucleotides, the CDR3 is TGCAGTGCTACGACAGACGTCCAAGAGACCCAGTACTTC.

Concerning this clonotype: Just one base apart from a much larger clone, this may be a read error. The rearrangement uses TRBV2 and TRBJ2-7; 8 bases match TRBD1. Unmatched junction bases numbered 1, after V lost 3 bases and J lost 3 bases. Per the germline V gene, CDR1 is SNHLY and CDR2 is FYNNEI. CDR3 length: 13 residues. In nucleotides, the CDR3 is TGTGCCAGCAGTGAGGGACAGGTCTACGAGCAGTACTTC. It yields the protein CASSEGQVYEQYF.

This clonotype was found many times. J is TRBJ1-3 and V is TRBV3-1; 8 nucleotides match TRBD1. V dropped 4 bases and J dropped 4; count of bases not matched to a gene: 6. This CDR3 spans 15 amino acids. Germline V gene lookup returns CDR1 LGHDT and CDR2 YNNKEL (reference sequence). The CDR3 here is CASSPRQGPGNTIYF. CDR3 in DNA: TGTGCCAGCAGCCCCAGACAGGGGCCAGGAAACACCATATATTTT.

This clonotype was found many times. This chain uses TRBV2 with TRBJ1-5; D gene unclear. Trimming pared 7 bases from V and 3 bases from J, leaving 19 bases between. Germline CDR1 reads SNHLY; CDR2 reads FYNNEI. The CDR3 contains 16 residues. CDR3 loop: CASNTPGDLPNQPQHF. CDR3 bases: TGTGCCAGCAACACCCCGGGAGACCTACCCAATCAGCCCCAGCATTTT.